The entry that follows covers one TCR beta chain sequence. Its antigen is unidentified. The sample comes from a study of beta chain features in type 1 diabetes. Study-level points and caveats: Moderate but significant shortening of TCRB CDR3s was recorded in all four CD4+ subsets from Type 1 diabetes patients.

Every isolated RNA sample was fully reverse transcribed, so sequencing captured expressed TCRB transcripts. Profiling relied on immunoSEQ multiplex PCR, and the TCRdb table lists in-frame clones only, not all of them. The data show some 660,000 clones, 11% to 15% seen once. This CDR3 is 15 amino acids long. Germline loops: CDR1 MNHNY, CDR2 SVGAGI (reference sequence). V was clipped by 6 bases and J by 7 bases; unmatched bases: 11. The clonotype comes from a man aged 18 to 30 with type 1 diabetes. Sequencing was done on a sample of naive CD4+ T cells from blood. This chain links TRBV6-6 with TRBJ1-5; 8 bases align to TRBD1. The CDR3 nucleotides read TGTGCCAGCAGAAGGACAGGGCTTGTTAACCAGCCCCAGCATTTT. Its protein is CASRRTGLVNQPQHF.